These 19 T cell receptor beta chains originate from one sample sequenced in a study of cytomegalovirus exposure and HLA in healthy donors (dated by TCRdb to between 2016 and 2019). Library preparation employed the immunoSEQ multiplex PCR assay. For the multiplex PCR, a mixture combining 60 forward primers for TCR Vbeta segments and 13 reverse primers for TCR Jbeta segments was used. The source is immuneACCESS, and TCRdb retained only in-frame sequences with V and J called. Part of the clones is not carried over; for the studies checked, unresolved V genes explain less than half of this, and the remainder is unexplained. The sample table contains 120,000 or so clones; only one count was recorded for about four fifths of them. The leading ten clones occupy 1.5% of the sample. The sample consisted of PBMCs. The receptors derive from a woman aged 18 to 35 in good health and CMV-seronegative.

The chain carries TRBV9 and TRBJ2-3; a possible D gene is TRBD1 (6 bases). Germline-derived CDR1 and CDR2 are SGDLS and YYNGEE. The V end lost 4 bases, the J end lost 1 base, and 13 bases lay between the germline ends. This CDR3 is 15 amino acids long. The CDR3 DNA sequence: TGTGCCAGCAGCCCTACAGGGCAAGGCACAGATACGCAGTATTTT. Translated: CASSPTGQGTDTQYF.

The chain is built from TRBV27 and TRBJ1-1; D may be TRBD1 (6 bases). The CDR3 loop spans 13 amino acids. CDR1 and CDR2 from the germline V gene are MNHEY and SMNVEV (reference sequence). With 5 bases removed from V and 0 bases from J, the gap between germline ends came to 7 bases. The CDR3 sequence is CASSGQMNTEAFF. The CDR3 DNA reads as TGTGCCAGCAGTGGACAGATGAACACTGAAGCTTTCTTT.

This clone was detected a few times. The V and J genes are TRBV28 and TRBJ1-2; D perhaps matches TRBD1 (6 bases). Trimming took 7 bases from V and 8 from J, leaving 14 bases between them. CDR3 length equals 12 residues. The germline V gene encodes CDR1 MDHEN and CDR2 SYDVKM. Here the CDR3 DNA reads TGTGCCAGCACCTCAGACAGGCGCGGCTACACCTTC. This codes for CASTSDRRGYTF.

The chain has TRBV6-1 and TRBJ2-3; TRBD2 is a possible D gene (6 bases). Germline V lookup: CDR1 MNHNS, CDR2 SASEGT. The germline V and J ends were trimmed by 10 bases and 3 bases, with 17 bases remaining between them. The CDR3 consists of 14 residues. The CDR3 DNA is TGTGCCACCGAAACTGAAGGGAGGACAGATACGCAGTATTTT. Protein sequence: CATETEGRTDTQYF.

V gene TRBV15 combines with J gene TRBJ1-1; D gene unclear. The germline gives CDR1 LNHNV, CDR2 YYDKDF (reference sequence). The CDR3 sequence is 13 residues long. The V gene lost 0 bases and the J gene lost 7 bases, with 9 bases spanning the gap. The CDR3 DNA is TGTGCCACCAGCAGAGATACCCGGGATGAAGCTTTCTTT. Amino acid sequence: CATSRDTRDEAFF.

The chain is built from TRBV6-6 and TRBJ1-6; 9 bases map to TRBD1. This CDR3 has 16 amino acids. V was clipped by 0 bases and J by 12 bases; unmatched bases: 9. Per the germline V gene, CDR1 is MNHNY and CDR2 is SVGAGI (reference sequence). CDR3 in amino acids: CASSYSQRTGAGPLHF. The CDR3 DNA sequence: TGTGCCAGCAGTTACTCCCAAAGGACAGGGGCGGGACCCCTCCACTTT.

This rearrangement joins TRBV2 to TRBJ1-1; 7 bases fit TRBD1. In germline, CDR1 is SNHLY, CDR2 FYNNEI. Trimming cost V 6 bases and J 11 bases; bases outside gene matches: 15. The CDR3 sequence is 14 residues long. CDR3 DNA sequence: TGTGCCAGCAGGGACCTTAAGACAGGGCTCAAGGCTTTCTTT. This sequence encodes CASRDLKTGLKAFF.

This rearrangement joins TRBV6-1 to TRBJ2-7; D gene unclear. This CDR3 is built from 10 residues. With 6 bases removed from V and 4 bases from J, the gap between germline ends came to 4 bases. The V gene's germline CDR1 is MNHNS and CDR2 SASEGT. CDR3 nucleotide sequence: TGTGCCAGCAGCAATTACGAGCAGTACTTC. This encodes CASSNYEQYF.

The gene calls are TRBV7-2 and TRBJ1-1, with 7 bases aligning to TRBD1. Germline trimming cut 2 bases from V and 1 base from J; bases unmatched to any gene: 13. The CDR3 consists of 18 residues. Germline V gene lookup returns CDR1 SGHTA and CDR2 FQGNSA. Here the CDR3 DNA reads TGTGCCAGCAGCTTATTTGGCGGGACAGCTCGGGGGAACACTGAAGCTTTCTTT. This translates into CASSLFGGTARGNTEAFF. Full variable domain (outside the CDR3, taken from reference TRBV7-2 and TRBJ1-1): GAGVSQSPSNKVTEKGKDVELRCDPISGHTALYWYRQSLGQGLEFLIYFQGNSAPDKSGLPSDRFSAERTGGSVSTLTIQRTQQEDSAVYLCASSLFGGTARGNTEAFFGQGTRLTVV.

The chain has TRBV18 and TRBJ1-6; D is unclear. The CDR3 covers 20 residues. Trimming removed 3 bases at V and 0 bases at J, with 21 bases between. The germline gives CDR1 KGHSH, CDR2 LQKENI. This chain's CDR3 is CASSPGWKRAISSYNSPLHF. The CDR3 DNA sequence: TGTGCCAGCTCACCCGGATGGAAGAGGGCCATTAGCTCCTATAATTCACCCCTCCACTTT.

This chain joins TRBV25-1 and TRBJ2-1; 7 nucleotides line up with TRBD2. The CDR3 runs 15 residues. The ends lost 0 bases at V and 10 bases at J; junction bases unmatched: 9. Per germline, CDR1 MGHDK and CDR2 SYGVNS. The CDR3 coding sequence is TGTGCCAGCAGTGAATATCAGGGAGGGAGGAAGGAGCAGTTCTTC. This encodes CASSEYQGGRKEQFF.

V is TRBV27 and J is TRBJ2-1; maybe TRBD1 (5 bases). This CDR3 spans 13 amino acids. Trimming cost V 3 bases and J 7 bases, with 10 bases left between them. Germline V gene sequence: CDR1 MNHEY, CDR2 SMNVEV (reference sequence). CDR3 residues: CASSFGRDNEQFF. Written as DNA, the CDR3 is TGTGCCAGCAGTTTTGGCAGGGATAATGAGCAGTTCTTC.

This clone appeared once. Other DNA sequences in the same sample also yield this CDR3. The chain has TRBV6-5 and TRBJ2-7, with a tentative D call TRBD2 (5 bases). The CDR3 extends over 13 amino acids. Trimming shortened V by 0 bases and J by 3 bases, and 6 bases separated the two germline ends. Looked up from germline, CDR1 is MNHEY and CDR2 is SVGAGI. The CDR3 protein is CASSYSAGYEQYF. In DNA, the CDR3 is TGTGCCAGCAGTTACTCGGCGGGCTACGAGCAGTACTTC.

As DNA, the CDR3 is TGTGCCAGCAGTTACGGTCTAGAGAGGGCCCAGTACTTC. Protein sequence: CASSYGLERAQYF. This chain joins TRBV6-5 and TRBJ2-5; D possibly corresponds to TRBD2 (5 bases). V lost 2 bases to trimming and J lost 9 bases, with 13 bases between them. The length of the CDR3 is 13 residues. Germline CDR1 and CDR2: MNHEY and SVGAGI.

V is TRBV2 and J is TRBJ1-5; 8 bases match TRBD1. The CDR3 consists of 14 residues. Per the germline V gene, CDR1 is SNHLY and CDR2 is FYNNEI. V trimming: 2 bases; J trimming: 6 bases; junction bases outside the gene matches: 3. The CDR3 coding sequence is TGTGCCAGCAGTGAACAGGGGGCAGGTCAGCCCCAGCATTTT. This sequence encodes CASSEQGAGQPQHF.

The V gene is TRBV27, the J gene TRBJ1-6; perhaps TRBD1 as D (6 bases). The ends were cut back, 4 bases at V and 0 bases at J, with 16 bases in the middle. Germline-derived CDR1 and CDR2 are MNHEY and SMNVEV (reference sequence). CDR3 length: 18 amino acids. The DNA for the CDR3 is TGTGCCAGCAGTTCTACCGGGACACCGAGCTCCTATAATTCACCCCTCCACTTT. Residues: CASSSTGTPSSYNSPLHF.

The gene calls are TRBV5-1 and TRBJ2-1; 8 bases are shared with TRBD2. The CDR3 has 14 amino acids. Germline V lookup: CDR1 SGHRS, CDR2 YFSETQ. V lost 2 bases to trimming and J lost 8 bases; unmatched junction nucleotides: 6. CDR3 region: CASSFYGTRDEQFF. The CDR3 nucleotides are TGCGCCAGCAGCTTTTACGGGACTAGGGATGAGCAGTTCTTC. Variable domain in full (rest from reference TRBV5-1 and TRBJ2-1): KAGVTQTPRYLIKTRGQQVTLSCSPISGHRSVSWYQQTPGQGLQFLFEYFSETQRNKGNFPGRFSGRQFSNSRSEMNVSTLELGDSALYLCASSFYGTRDEQFFGPGTRLTVL.

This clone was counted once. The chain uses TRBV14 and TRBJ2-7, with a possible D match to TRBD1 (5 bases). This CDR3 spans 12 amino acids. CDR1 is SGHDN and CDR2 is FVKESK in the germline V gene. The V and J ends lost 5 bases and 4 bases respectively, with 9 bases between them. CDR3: CASSYDSYEQYF. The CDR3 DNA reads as TGTGCCAGCAGCTATGACAGTTACGAGCAGTACTTC.

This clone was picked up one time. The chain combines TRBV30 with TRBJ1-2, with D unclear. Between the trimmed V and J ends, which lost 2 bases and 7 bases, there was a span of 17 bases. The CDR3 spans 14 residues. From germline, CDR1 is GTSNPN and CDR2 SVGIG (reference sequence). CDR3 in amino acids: CAWSRGSNEFGYTF. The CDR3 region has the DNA TGTGCCTGGAGTCGGGGAAGCAACGAATTTGGCTACACCTTC.